This T cell receptor beta chain was captured in a study of OX40 agonist ivuxolimab in advanced cancers. Study context: Ivuxolimab, an antibody acting as an agonist of OX40 (CD134), was used to treat patients. Three patients got partial responses; one had hepatocellular carcinoma and two had cutaneous melanoma.

Worth noting for this clone: What it binds is unknown.

Whole-study results and caveats: Not determined was the antigen specificity of the expanded peripheral T cells.

Blood sampling took place at baseline, cycle 4 day 1, and cycle 7 day 1. The CDR3 contains 13 residues. The V segment lost 3 bases and the J segment 10 bases; nucleotides outside the gene matches: 4. Per the germline V gene, CDR1 is WSHSY and CDR2 is SAAADI. The table came from immunoSEQ multiplex PCR; TCRdb's copy has only in-frame clones and leaves some out. This table has fewer than 85,000 clones, just under 90% appearing once. The sequencing used CD4+ or CD8+ T cells sorted from blood, collected in a trial of the OX40 agonist ivuxolimab. The sequence derives from an adult with an advanced solid tumor such as melanoma, head and neck, liver or kidney cancer. This chain links TRBV10-2 with TRBJ1-1; TRBD1 agrees at 11 bases. DNA of the CDR3: TGCGCCAGCAGTGACCCCGGGACAGGGGGAGCTTTCTTT. It is translated as CASSDPGTGGAFF.